This is a list of T cell receptor beta chains from one sample in a study of blood T cells in healthy people across ages. TCRdb redid the calling of the 5' RACE reads with MiXCR, one entry per CDR3 protein. The top ten hold roughly 13% of the sample, which has 700,000 to 850,000 distinct CDR3 sequences, 36% seen once. Sequencing was done on a sample of blood. These receptors were collected from a man younger than 35 in good health. CDR3s leave out the opening cysteine and the closing phenylalanine or tryptophan. Size is omitted from some rows. Given values are once, few, many or a class for expanded clones.

J gene	CDR3 length	V gene	clone size	CDR3 protein
TRBJ2-7	11	TRBV20-1	few	SAARDGSYEQY
TRBJ2-5	14	TRBV5-5	once	ASSPTPGQFQETQY
TRBJ2-3	15	TRBV15	few	ATSRDKGLGGTDTQY
TRBJ2-7	11	TRBV7-9	many	ASSLTSTGEQY
TRBJ1-4	12	TRBV7-2	.	TSSEGAFNEKLF
TRBJ1-2	13	TRBV6-5	many	ASSLTGTGNYGYT
TRBJ2-3	14	TRBV5-8	many	ASSFGDRVSADTQY
TRBJ2-5	10	TRBV29-1	many	SVERGQGDQY
TRBJ2-4	9	TRBV5-1	few	ASSSAGDQY
TRBJ2-3	12	TRBV6-2/TRBV6-3	.	ARNPLTSTDTQY
TRBJ2-3	14	TRBV7-4	.	ASSFPGRGDPDTQY
TRBJ2-3	12	TRBV5-1	many	ASSLEDTADTQY
TRBJ2-2	13	TRBV7-9	few	ASSLGGPNTGELF
TRBJ1-6	16	TRBV7-2	.	ASSYTTLGGDGNSPLH
TRBJ1-4	9	TRBV20-1	few	SASGGEKLF
TRBJ2-3	13	TRBV4-3	many	ASSQRRSGTDTQY
TRBJ1-1	12	TRBV7-9	.	ASSFRGGPNEAF
TRBJ2-2	14	TRBV4-1	.	ACSPNRGEVNGELF
TRBJ2-3	9	TRBV10-3	.	AISELDTQY
TRBJ1-1	14	TRBV3-1	.	ASSQGTGGRGIEAF
TRBJ1-2	15	TRBV7-2	.	ASSLRQGAQGDYGYT
TRBJ2-7	14	TRBV20-1	many	SARDVLETAIYEQY
TRBJ1-1	10	TRBV29-1	.	SVERATTEAF
TRBJ1-6	11	TRBV12-3/TRBV12-4	few	ASSFTEDSPLH
TRBJ1-1	14	TRBV6-1	.	ASSEAGEAAARGAF
TRBJ1-5	13	TRBV21-1	.	ASRQPIRGDQPQH
TRBJ1-4	13	TRBV12-3/TRBV12-4	.	ASSSQGDGTEKLF
TRBJ2-7	15	TRBV25-1	few	ASSAGNARPFGGEQY
TRBJ2-7	13	TRBV5-5	.	ASSLSNQETYEQY
TRBJ1-5	12	TRBV12-3/TRBV12-4	few	ASSFSVSNQPQH
TRBJ1-4	10	TRBV25-1	.	ASRTTGDALF
TRBJ2-1	10	TRBV20-1	.	SARSQTHEQF
TRBJ2-2	11	TRBV12-3/TRBV12-4	many	ASSFGNTGELF
TRBJ1-4	15	TRBV4-1	.	ASSQVPLGSPHEKLF
TRBJ2-6	14	TRBV29-1	.	SVEFQQGLGANVLT
TRBJ2-1	16	TRBV5-1	.	ASSVGGAFQSTHNEQF
TRBJ2-7	12	TRBV6-1	few	ASGERDRSYEQY
TRBJ2-1	10	TRBV20-1	.	SAADSYNVQF
TRBJ1-2	11	TRBV2	few	ASILVGADGYT
TRBJ2-5	13	TRBV20-1	.	SARVLGAIQETQY
TRBJ1-1	13	TRBV10-3	.	AISDESAGATEAF
TRBJ2-1	11	TRBV20-1	few	SASVGAVGEQF
TRBJ2-1	17	TRBV6-5	few	ASSLTGTSGASSYNEQF
TRBJ1-2	14	TRBV7-2	once	ASSISPTGTDYGYT
TRBJ2-1	14	TRBV7-9	many	ASSTLAGGPYNEQF
TRBJ2-7	12	TRBV6-1	few	ASNQRGVTYEQY
TRBJ1-1	13	TRBV12-3/TRBV12-4	.	ASSLAGGGSTEAF
TRBJ1-1	13	TRBV6-1	few	ASSEIGGMNTEAF
TRBJ2-5	9	TRBV20-1	once	SAPSAETQY
TRBJ1-1	11	TRBV4-1	once	ASSQVGRMEAF
TRBJ2-1	11	TRBV30	few	ARTGGAHNEQF